The clone carrying this T cell receptor (beta chain) was detected many times. The antigen is not known. Amplified material comprised TCR beta CDR3 regions derived from RNA transcripts. Scientists carried out first-round RT-PCR using HTBI primers and then a second-round multiplex PCR. From the multiplex PCR reads, TCRdb called clonotypes with MiXCR, one entry per CDR3 protein. The sample lists approximately 210,000 distinct CDR3 sequences, 25% to 30% seen once, with 9.1% in the top ten. These data belong to a study of Graves' ophthalmopathy and Graves' hyperthyroidism. Study details: There was a collection of peripheral blood at initial diagnosis, before any treatment.

The PBMCs were taken from approximately 9 ml of fresh peripheral blood. This CDR3 is built from 14 residues. Trimming shortened V by 2 bases and J by 5 bases, and 13 bases separated the two germline ends. CDR1 and CDR2 (germline): MDHEN, SYDVKM. Study-level points and caveats: Ophthalmopathy was separated from stable hyperthyroidism by a 13-signature model with 87.88% sensitivity and over 70% specificity. Among expanded thyroid clonotypes above 0.001 frequency, most also occurred in blood.

This TCR was recovered from a man aged 45 to 65 with Graves' ophthalmopathy. This chain connects TRBV28 to TRBJ2-7; unclear D gene. Material: peripheral blood. In DNA, the CDR3 is TGTGCCAGCAGTTTAGGCCCTTTCACGGACGAGCAGTACTTC. It is translated as CASSLGPFTDEQYF. The variable domain in full, completed from reference TRBV28 and TRBJ2-7, reads DVKVTQSSRYLVKRTGEKVFLECVQDMDHENMFWYRQDPGLGLRLIYFSYDVKMKEKGDIPEGYSVSREKKERFSLILESASTNQTSMYLCASSLGPFTDEQYFGPGTRLTVT.